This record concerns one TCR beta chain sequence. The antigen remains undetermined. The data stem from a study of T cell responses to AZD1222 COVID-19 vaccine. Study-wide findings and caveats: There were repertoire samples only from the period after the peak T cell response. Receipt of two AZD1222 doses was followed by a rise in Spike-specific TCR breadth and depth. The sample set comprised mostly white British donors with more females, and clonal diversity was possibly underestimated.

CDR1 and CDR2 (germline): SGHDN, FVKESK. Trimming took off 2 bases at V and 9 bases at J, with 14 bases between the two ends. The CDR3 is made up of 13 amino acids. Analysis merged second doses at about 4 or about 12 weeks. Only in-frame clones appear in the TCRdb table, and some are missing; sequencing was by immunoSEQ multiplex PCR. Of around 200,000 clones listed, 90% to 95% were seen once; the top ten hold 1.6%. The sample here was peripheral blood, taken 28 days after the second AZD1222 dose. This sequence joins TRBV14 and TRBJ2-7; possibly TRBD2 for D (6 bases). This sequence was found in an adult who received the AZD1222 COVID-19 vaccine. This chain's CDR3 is CASSQRGGLRQYF. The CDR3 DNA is TGTGCCAGCAGCCAAAGAGGAGGGCTTCGGCAGTACTTC.